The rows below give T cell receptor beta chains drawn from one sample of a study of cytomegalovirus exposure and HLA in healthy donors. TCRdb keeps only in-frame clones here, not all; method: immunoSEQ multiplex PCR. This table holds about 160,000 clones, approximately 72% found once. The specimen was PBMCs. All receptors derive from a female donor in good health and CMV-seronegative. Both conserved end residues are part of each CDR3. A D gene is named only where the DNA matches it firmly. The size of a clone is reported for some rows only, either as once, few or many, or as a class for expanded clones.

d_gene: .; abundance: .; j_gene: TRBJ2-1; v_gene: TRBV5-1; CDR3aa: CASSNDYRVDNEQFF; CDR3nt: TGCGCCAGCAGTAATGACTACAGGGTGGACAATGAGCAGTTCTTC
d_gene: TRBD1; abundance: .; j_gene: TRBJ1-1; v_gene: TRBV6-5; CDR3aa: CASRDRVGAFF; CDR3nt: TGTGCCAGCAGGGACAGGGTCGGAGCTTTCTTT
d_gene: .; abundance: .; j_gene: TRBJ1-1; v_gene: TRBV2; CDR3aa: CASSGSGGAQTEAFF; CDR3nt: TGTGCCAGCAGTGGCTCGGGGGGGGCGCAAACTGAAGCTTTCTTT
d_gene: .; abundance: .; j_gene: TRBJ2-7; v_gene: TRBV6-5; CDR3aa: CASSPGTHLSYEQYF; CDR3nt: TGTGCCAGCAGCCCCGGGACACATCTCTCCTACGAGCAGTACTTC
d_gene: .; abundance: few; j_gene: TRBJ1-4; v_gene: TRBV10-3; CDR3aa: CATQELATNEKLFF; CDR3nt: TGTGCCACGCAGGAACTAGCAACTAATGAAAAACTGTTTTTT
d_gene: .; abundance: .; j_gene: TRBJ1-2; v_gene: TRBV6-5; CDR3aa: CASSSGRVRGYTF; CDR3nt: TGTGCCAGCAGTTCCGGCAGGGTGCGAGGCTACACCTTC
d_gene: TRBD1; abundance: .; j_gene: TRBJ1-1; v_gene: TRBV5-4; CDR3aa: CASSRGQGLTEAFF; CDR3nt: TGTGCCAGCAGCCGGGGACAGGGACTTACTGAAGCTTTCTTT
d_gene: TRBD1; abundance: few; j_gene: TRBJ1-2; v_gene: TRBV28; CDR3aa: CASSLTGQGAVNYGYTF; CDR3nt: TGTGCCAGCAGTCTAACGGGACAGGGGGCTGTCAACTATGGCTACACCTTC
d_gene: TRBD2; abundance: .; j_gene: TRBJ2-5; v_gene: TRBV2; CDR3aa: CASSEGIAGGQETQYF; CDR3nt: TGTGCCAGCAGTGAAGGGATAGCGGGAGGCCAAGAGACCCAGTACTTC
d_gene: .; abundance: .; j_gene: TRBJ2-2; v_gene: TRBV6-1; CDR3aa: CASRGKITGTGELFF; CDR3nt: TGTGCCAGCAGGGGCAAAATTACAGGGACCGGGGAGCTGTTTTTT
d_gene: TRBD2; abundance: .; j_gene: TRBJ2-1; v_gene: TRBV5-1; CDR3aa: CASSFLSGADNEQFF; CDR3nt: TGCGCCAGCAGCTTTCTAAGCGGGGCAGACAATGAGCAGTTCTTC
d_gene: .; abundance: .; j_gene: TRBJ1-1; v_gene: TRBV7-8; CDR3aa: CASSLVGAELMNTEAFF; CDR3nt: TGTGCCAGCAGCTTAGTAGGGGCTGAACTCATGAACACTGAAGCTTTCTTT
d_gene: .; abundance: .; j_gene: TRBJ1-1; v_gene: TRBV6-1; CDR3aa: CASSEARGLNTEAFF; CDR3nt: TGTGCCAGCAGTGAAGCAAGGGGTTTGAACACTGAAGCTTTCTTT
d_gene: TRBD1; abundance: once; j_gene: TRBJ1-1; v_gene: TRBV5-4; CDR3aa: CASSLGQGKAGLNTEAFF; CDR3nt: TGTGCCAGCAGCTTAGGACAGGGTAAGGCTGGGTTGAACACTGAAGCTTTCTTT
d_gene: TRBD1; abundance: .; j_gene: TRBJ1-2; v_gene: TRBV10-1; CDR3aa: CASSDPGQGESYGYTF; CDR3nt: TGCGCCAGCAGTGACCCGGGACAGGGGGAATCCTATGGCTACACCTTC
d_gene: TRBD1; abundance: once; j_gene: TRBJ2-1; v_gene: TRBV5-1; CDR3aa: CASSLGDRSVGEQFF; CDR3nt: TGCGCCAGCAGCTTGGGGGACAGGTCCGTTGGGGAGCAGTTCTTC
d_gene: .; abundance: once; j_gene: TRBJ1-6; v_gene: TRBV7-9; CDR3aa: CASSIEQGNNSPLHF; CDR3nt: TGTGCCAGCAGCATCGAACAGGGAAACAATTCACCCCTCCACTTT
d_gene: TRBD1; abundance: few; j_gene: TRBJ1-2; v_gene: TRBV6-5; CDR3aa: CASRNDRGQGYGYTF; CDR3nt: TGTGCCAGCAGGAACGACAGGGGGCAGGGCTATGGCTACACCTTC
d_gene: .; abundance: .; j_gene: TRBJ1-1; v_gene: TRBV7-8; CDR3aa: CASSSGLTGIEAFF; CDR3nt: TGTGCCAGCAGCTCGGGTCTAACAGGCATTGAAGCTTTCTTT
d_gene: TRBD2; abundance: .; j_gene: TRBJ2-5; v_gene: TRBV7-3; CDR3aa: CASSFSGGPRETQYF; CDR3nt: TGTGCCAGCAGCTTCTCGGGAGGGCCGAGAGAGACCCAGTACTTC
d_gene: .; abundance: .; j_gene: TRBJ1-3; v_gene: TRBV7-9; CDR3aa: CASSSQGSSGNTIYF; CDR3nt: TGTGCCAGCAGCTCCCAGGGGAGCTCTGGAAACACCATATATTTT
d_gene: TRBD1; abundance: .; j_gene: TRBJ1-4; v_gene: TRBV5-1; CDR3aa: CASSLTTGDQEEKLFF; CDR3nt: TGCGCCAGCAGCCTGACGACAGGGGACCAAGAGGAAAAACTGTTTTTT
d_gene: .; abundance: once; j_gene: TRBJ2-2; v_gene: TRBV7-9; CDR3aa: CASSRTGDTGELFF; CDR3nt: TGTGCCAGCAGCCGTACCGGGGACACCGGGGAGCTGTTTTTT
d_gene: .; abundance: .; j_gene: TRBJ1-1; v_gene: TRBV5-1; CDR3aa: CASSLELRDEAFF; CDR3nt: TGCGCCAGCAGCTTGGAACTCAGGGATGAAGCTTTCTTT
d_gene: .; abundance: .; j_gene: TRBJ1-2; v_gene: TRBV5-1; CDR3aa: CASSELQGGGGYTF; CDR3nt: TGCGCCAGCAGCGAGCTACAGGGTGGTGGCGGCTACACCTTC
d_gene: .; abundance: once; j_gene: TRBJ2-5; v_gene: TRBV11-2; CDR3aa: CASSSDRAGGQYF; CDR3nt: TGTGCCAGCAGCAGTGACAGGGCTGGGGGGCAGTACTTC
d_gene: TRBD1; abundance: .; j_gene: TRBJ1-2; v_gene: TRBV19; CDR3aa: CASSILGQGVYGYTF; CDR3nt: TGTGCCAGTAGTATCTTGGGACAGGGGGTTTATGGCTACACCTTC
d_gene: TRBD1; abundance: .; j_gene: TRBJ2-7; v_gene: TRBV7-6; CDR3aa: CASSLGGTGSYEQYF; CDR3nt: TGTGCCAGCAGCTTAGGAGGGACAGGCAGCTACGAGCAGTACTTC
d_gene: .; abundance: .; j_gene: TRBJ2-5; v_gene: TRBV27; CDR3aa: CASSFQGGETQYF; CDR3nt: TGTGCCAGCAGTTTTCAGGGGGGAGAGACCCAGTACTTC
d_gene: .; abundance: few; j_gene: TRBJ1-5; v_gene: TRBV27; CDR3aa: CASSSGLRGNQPQHF; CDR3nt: TGTGCCAGCAGTTCGGGACTGAGGGGCAATCAGCCCCAGCATTTT
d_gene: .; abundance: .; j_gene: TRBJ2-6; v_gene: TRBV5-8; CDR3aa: CASSLGANSGANVLTF; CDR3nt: TGTGCCAGCAGCTTGGGCGCGAACTCTGGGGCCAACGTCCTGACTTTC
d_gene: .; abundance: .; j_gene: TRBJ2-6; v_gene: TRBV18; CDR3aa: CASSLTGANVLTF; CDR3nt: TGTGCCAGCTCACTAACAGGGGCCAACGTCCTGACTTTC
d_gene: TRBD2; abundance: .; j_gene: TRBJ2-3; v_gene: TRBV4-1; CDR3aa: CASSQERGTSGTDTQYF; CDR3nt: TGCGCCAGCAGCCAAGAGAGGGGGACTAGCGGCACAGATACGCAGTATTTT
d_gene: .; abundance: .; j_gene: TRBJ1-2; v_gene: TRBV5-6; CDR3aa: CASSLAAGRGSNYGYTF; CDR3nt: TGTGCCAGCAGCTTGGCGGCTGGGAGGGGCTCTAACTATGGCTACACCTTC
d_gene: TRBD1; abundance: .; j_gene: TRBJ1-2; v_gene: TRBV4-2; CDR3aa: CASSPPGTGLSGYTF; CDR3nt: TGTGCCAGCAGCCCCCCCGGGACAGGTCTCTCGGGCTACACCTTC
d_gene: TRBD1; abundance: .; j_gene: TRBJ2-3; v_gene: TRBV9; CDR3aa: CASSALDRGSADTQYF; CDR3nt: TGTGCCAGCAGCGCCCTGGACAGGGGTAGCGCAGATACGCAGTATTTT
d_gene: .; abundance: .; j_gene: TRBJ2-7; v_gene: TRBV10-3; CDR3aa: CAISEPGTLYEQYF; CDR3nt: TGTGCCATCAGTGAGCCCGGGACACTCTACGAGCAGTACTTC
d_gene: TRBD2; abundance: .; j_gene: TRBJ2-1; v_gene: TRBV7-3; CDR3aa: CASSHRTRGLDEQFF; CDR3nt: TGTGCCAGCAGTCATAGGACTAGGGGTTTGGATGAGCAGTTCTTC
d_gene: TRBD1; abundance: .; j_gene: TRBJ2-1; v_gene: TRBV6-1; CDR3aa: CASSEEGQGYNEQFF; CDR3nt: TGTGCCAGCAGTGAAGAAGGACAGGGGTATAATGAGCAGTTCTTC
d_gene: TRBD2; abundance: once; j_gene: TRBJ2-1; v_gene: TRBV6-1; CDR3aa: CASFASGRARQFF; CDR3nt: TGTGCCAGCTTTGCTAGCGGGAGGGCTAGGCAGTTCTTC
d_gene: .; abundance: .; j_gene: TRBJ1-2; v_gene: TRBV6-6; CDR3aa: CASSSPDWFNYGYTF; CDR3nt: TGTGCCAGCAGTAGCCCGGACTGGTTTAACTATGGCTACACCTTC
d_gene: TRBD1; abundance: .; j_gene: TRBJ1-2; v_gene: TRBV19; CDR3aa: CASSVTGAPEGYTF; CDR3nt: TGTGCCAGTAGCGTCACAGGGGCTCCAGAAGGCTACACCTTC
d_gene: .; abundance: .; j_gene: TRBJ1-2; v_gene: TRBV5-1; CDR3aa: CASSLGTVANYGYTF; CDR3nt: TGCGCCAGCAGCTTGGGGACAGTAGCTAACTATGGCTACACCTTC
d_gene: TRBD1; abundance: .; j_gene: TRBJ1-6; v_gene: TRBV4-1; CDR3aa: CASSLGQAEGSPLHF; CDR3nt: TGCGCCAGCAGCCTTGGACAGGCCGAGGGTTCACCCCTCCACTTT
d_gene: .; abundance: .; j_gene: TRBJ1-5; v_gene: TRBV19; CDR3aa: CASSTGARGGNQPQHF; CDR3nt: TGTGCCAGTAGTACAGGCGCTAGGGGAGGTAATCAGCCCCAGCATTTT
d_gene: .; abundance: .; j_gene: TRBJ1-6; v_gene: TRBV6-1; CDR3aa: CASSANQGIGANSPLHF; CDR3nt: TGTGCCAGCAGTGCAAATCAGGGGATAGGGGCCAATTCACCCCTCCACTTT
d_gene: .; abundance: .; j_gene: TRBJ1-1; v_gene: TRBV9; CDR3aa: CASSSLPSWEGTEAFF; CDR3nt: TGTGCCAGCAGCTCCCTCCCCAGTTGGGAGGGAACTGAAGCTTTCTTT
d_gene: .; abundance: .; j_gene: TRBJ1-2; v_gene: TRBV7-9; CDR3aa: CASSTRSRSGYTF; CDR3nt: TGTGCCAGCAGCACTAGATCTAGGAGTGGCTACACCTTC
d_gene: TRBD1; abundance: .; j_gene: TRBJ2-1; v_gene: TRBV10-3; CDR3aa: CAIMSLGQAYNEQFF; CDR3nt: TGTGCCATCATGAGCTTAGGACAGGCATACAATGAGCAGTTCTTC
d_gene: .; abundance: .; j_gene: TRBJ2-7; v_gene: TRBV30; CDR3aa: CAWSLGSRGLRSYEQYF; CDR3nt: TGTGCCTGGAGTTTGGGGAGCAGGGGTTTGCGTTCCTACGAGCAGTACTTC
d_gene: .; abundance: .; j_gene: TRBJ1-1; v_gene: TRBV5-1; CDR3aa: CASSLNGRANMNTEAFF; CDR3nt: TGCGCCAGCAGCTTGAACGGCAGGGCAAACATGAACACTGAAGCTTTCTTT
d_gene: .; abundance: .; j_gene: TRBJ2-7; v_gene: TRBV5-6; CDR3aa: CASSLATAYEQYF; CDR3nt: TGTGCCAGCAGCTTGGCCACAGCCTACGAGCAGTACTTC
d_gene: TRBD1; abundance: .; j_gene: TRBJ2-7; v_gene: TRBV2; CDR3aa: CASKETGLLRYEQYF; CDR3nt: TGTGCCAGCAAGGAGACAGGGCTATTAAGATACGAGCAGTACTTC
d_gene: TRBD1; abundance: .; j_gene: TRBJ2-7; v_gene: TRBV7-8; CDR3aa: CASSLVSFPGQGLTEQYF; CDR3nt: TGTGCCAGCAGCCTAGTCTCTTTTCCGGGACAGGGTTTAACCGAGCAGTACTTC
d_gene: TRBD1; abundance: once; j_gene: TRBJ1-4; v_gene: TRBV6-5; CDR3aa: CATRTGGGEKLFF; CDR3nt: TGTGCCACCCGCACAGGGGGGGGTGAAAAACTGTTTTTT
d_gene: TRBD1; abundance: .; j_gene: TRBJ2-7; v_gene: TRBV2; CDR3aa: CASSVEGAPSEQYF; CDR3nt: TGTGCCAGCAGTGTCGAGGGGGCCCCCTCCGAGCAGTACTTC
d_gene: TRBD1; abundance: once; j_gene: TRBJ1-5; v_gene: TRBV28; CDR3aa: CASSLPRAGGLNQPQHF; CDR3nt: TGTGCCAGCAGTCTCCCCAGGGCAGGGGGCCTGAATCAGCCCCAGCATTTT
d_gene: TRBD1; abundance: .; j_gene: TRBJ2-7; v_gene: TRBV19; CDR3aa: CASSIQGQGGSYEQYF; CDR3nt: TGTGCCAGTAGTATACAAGGACAGGGGGGCTCCTACGAGCAGTACTTC